The T cell receptor (beta chain) described here comes from a study of blood T cell repertoires in COVID-19. As for the study in general: Collection of acute and convalescent COVID-19 samples took place in the United States, Italy and Spain. In each case, the material was cDNA or gDNA derived from T cells, B-cell-depleted T cells, or PBMCs.

In germline, CDR1 is SGHAT, CDR2 FQNNGV. The V gene lost 4 bases and the J gene lost 5 bases, with 12 bases spanning the gap. The CDR3 covers 14 residues. In the source study's methods: Estimation of nucleated cell counts relied on the amplification of reference gene primers. Assay: immunoSEQ multiplex PCR; the TCRdb copy retains only in-frame clones and omits some. V and J calls plus clone size are reproduced from that table; the DNA served to infer D and trimming. The sample has some 97,000 clones, roughly 90% seen once. This sequence joins TRBV11-2 and TRBJ2-1; D uncertain. This TCR was sampled from a man in his sixties with acute or convalescent COVID-19. The sample was peripheral blood. The CDR3 DNA follows: TGTGCCAGCAGCTCAGCAGGCCGCCACAATGAGCAGTTCTTC. Translated, it gives CASSSAGRHNEQFF.